One T cell receptor (beta chain) is described in this entry. In the same sample, other DNA sequences code for this CDR3. In the original processing: From reference gene primer amplification, estimates of nucleated cell counts were derived. Only in-frame clones appear in the TCRdb table, and some are missing; sequencing was by immunoSEQ multiplex PCR. The V and J calls and clone size are taken from that table; D and trimming were inferred from the DNA. The data hold some 83,000 clones, with 81% observed a single time. These data come from a study of blood T cell repertoires in COVID-19. Overall study: Some COVID-19 samples were acute and others convalescent; all came from the United States, Italy and Spain. Sources were T cells, B-cell-depleted T cells, or PBMCs; the material itself was cDNA or gDNA.

The specimen was peripheral blood. This receptor was taken from a man of 80 years or more with acute or convalescent COVID-19.

The CDR3 coding sequence is TGTGCCAGCAGCCAAGATAGAGACAGGGGTCACGAGCAGTACTTC. Translation gives CASSQDRDRGHEQYF. The chain is built from TRBV14 and TRBJ2-7; 8 bases match TRBD1. The length of the CDR3 is 15 residues. Per germline, CDR1 SGHDN and CDR2 FVKESK. V was clipped by 0 bases and J by 5 bases; unmatched bases: 6.